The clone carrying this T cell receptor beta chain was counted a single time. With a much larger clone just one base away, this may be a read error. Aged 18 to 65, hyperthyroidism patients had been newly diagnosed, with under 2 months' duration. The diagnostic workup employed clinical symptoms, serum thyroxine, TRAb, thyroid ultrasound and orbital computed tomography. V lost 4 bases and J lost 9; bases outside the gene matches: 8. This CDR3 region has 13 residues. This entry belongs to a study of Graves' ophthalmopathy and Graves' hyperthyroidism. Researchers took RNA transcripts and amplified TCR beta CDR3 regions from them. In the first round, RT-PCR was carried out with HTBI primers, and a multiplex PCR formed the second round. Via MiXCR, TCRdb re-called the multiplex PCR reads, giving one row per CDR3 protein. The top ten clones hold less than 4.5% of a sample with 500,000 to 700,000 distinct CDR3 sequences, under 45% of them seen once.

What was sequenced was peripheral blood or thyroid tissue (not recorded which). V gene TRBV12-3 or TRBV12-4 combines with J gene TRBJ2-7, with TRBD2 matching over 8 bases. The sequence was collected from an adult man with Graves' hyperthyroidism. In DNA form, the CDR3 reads TGTGCCAGCAGTTCCGGGGGGGCCGGCGGGCAGTACTTC. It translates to CASSSGGAGGQYF.